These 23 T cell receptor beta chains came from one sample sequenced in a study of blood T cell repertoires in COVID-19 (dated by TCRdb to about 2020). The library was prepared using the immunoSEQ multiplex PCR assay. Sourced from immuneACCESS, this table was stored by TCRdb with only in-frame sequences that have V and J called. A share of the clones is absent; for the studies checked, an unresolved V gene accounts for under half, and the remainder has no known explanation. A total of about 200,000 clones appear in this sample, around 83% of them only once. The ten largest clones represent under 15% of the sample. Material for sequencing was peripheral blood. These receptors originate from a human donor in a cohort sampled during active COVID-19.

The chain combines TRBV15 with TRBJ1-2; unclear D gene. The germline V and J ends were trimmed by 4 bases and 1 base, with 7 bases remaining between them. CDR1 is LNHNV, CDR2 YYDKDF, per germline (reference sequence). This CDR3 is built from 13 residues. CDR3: CATSNSLNYGYTF. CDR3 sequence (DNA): TGTGCCACCAGCAATTCTCTTAACTATGGCTACACCTTC.

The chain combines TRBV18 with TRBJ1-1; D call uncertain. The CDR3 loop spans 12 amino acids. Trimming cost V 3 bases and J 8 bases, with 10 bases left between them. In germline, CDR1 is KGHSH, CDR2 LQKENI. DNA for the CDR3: TGTGCCAGCTCACCTAGAGAGGGAGAAGCTTTCTTT. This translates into CASSPREGEAFF.

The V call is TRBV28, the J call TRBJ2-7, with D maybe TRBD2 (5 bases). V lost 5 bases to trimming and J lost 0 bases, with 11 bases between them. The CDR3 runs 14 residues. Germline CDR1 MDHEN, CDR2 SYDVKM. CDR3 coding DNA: TGTGCCAGCAGTCGGACTCCAAGCTCCTACGAGCAGTACTTC. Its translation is CASSRTPSSYEQYF.

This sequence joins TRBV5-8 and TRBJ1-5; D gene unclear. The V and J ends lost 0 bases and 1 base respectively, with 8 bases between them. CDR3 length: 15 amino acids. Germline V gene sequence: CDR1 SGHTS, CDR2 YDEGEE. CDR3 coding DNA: TGTGCCAGCAGCTTGGCCGGGGAGAGCAATCAGCCCCAGCATTTT. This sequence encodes CASSLAGESNQPQHF. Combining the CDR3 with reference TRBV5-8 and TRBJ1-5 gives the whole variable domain EAGVTQSPTHLIKTRGQQATLRCSPISGHTSVYWYQQALGLGLQFLLWYDEGEERNRGNFPPRFSGRQFPNYSSELNVNALELEDSALYLCASSLAGESNQPQHFGDGTRLSIL.

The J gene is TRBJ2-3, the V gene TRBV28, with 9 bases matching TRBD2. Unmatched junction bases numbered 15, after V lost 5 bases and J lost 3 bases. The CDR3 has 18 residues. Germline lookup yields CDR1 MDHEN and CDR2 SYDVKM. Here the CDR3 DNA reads TGTGCCAGCAGTCCCCACTTGGGTGGCGGGAGGGGGACAGATACGCAGTATTTT. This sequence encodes CASSPHLGGGRGTDTQYF. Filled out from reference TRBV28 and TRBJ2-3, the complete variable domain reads DVKVTQSSRYLVKRTGEKVFLECVQDMDHENMFWYRQDPGLGLRLIYFSYDVKMKEKGDIPEGYSVSREKKERFSLILESASTNQTSMYLCASSPHLGGGRGTDTQYFGPGTRLTVL.

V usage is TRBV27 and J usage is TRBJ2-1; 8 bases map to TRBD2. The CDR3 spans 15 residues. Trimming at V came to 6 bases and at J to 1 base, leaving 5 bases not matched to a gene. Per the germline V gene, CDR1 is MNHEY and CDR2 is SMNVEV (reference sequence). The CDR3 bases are TGTGCCAGCAGAGTCAGCGGGAGATCCTACAATGAGCAGTTCTTC. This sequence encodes CASRVSGRSYNEQFF.

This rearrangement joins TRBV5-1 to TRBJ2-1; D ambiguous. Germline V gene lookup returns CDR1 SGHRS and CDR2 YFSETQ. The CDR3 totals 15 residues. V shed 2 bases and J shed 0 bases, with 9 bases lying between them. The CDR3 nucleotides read TGCGCCAGCAGCTTCTCACCGAGCTCCTACAATGAGCAGTTCTTC. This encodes CASSFSPSSYNEQFF.

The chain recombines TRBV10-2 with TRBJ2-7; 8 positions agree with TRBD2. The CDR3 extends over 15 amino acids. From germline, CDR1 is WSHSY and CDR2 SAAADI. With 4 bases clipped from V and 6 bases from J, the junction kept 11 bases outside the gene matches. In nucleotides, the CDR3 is TGCGCCAGCAGTGCCCCGGGACTAGGGGGTCTCGAGCAGTACTTC. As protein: CASSAPGLGGLEQYF.

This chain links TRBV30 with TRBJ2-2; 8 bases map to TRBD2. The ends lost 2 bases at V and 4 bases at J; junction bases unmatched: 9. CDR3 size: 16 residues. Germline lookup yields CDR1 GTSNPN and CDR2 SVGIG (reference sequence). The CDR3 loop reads CAWSSLGLARTGELFF. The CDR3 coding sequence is TGTGCCTGGAGTTCCCTTGGACTAGCACGCACCGGGGAGCTGTTTTTT.

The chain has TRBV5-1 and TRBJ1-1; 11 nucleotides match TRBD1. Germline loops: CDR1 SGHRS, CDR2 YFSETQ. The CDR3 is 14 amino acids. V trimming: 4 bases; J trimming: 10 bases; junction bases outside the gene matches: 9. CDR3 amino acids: CASSDGQGAEGAFF. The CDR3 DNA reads TGCGCCAGCAGCGACGGACAGGGGGCAGAGGGAGCTTTCTTT.

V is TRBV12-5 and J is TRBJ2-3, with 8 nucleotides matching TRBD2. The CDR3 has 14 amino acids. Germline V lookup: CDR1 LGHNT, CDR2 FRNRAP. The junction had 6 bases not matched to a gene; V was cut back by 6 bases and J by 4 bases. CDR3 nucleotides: TGTGCTAGTGGCCGTAGCGGGGTCGCAGATACGCAGTATTTT. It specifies CASGRSGVADTQYF.

The CDR3 loop reads CASSVTGRYGYTF. CDR3 coding DNA: TGTGCCAGCAGTGTGACAGGGAGGTATGGCTACACCTTC. This rearrangement joins TRBV28 to TRBJ1-2, with TRBD1 matching 7 bases. With 5 bases clipped from V and 5 bases from J, the junction kept 5 bases outside the gene matches. The CDR3 extends over 13 amino acids. CDR1 MDHEN and CDR2 SYDVKM come from the germline V gene.

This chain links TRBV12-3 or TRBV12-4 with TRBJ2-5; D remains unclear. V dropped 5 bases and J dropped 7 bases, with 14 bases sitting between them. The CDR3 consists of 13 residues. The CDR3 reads CASSPRIGSTQYF. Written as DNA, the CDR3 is TGTGCCAGCAGTCCCCGGATCGGGTCGACCCAGTACTTC.

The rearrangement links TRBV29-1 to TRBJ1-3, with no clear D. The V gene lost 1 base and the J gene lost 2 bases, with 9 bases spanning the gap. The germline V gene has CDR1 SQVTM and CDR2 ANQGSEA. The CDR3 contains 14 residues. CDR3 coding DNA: TGCAGCGTTGAAGGCACCAGGACTGGAAACACCATATATTTT. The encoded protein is CSVEGTRTGNTIYF.

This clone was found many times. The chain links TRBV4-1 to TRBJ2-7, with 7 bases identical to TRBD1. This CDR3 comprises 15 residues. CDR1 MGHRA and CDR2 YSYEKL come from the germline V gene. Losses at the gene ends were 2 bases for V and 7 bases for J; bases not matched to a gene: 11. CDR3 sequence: CASSQPTGRRWEQYF. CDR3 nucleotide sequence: TGCGCCAGCAGCCAACCGACAGGGCGTAGGTGGGAGCAGTACTTC.

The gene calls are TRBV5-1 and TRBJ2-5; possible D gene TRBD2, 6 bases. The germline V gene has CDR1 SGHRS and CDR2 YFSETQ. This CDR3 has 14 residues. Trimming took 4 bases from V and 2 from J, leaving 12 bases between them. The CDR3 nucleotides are TGCGCCAGCAGCCGGAGGGCACCACAAGAGACCCAGTACTTC. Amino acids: CASSRRAPQETQYF.

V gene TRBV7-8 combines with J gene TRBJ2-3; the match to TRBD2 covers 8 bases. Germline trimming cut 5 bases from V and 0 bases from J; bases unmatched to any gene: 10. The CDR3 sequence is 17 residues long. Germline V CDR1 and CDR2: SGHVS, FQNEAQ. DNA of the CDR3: TGTGCCAGCAGCCCCCGGGGGGGAAGAACTAGCACAGATACGCAGTATTTT. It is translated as CASSPRGGRTSTDTQYF.

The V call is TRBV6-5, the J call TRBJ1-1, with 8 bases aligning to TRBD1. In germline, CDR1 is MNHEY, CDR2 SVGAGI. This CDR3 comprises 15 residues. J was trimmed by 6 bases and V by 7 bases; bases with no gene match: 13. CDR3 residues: CASTSDRGRFAEAFF. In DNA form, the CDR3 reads TGTGCCAGCACCTCTGACAGGGGTCGGTTCGCTGAAGCTTTCTTT.

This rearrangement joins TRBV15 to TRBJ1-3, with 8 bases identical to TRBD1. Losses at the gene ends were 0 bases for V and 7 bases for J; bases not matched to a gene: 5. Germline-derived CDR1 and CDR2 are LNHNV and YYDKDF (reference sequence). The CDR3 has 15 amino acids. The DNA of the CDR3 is TGTGCCACCAGCAGAGATCCGGCAGGGGGCAACACCATATATTTT. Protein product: CATSRDPAGGNTIYF.

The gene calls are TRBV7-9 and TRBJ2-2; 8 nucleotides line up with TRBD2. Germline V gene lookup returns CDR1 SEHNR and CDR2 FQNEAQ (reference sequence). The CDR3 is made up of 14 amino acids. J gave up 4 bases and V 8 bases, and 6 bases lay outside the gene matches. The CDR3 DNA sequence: TGTGCCAGCGTTGCGGGAGGTCCCACCGGGGAGCTGTTTTTT. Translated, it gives CASVAGGPTGELFF. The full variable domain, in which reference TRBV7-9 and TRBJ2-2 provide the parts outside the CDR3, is DTGVSQNPRHKITKRGQNVTFRCDPISEHNRLYWYRQTLGQGPEFLTYFQNEAQLEKSRLLSDRFSAERPKGSFSTLEIQRTEQGDSAMYLCASVAGGPTGELFFGEGSRLTVL.

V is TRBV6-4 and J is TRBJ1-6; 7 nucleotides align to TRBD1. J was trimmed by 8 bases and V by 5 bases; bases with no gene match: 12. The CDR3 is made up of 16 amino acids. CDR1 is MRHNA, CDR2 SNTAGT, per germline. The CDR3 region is CASSRRQGKTDSPLHF. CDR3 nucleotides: TGTGCCAGCAGTAGGAGACAGGGAAAGACGGATTCACCCCTCCACTTT.

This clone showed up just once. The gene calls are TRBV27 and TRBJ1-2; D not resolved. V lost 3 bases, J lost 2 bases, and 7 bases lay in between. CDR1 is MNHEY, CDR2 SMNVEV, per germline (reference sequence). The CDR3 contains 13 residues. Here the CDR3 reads CASSFQQNYGYTF. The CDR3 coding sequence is TGTGCCAGCAGTTTCCAACAGAACTATGGCTACACCTTC.

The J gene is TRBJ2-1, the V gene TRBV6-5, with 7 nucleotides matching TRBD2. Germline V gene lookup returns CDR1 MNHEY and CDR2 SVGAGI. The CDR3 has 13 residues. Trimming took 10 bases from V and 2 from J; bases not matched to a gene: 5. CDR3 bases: TGTGCCACGGCGGGAGCCACCTACAATGAGCAGTTCTTC. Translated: CATAGATYNEQFF.